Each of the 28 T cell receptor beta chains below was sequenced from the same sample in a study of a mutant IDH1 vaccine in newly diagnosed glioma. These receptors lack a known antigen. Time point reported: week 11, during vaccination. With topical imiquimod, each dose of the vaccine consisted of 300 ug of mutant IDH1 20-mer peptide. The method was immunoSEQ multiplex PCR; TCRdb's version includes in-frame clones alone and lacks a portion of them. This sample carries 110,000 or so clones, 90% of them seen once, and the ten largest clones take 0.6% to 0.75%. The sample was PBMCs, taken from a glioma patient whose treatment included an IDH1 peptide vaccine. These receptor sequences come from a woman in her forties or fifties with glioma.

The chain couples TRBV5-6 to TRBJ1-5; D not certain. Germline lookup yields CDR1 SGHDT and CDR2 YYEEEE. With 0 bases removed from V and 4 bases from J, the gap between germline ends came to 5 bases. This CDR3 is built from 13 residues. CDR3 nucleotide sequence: TGTGCCAGCAGCTTGGGCAGTAATCAGCCCCAGCATTTT. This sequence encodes CASSLGSNQPQHF.

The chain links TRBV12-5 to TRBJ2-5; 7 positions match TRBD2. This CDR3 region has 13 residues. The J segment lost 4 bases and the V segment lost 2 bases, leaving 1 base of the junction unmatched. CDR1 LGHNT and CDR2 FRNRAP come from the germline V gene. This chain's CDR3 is CASGLPGGETQYF. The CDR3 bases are TGTGCTAGTGGTTTGCCGGGGGGAGAGACCCAGTACTTC.

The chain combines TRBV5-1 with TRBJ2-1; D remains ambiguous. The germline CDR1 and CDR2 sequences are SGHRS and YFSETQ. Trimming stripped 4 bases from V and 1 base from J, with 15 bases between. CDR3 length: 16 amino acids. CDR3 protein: CASSASRLGSYNEQFF. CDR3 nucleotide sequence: TGCGCCAGCAGCGCTTCTCGACTGGGATCCTACAATGAGCAGTTCTTC.

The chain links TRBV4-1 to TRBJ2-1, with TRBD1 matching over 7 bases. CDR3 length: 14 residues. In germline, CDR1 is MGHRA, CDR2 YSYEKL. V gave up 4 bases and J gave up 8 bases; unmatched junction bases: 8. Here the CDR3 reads CASSLPGQRDEQFF. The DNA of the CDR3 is TGCGCCAGCAGCCTTCCGGGACAGAGGGATGAGCAGTTCTTC.

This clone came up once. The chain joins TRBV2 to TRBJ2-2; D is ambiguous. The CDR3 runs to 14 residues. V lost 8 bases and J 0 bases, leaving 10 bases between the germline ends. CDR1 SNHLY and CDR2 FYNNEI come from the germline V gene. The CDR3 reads CASSGKANTGELFF. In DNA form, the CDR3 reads TGTGCCAGCTCCGGTAAGGCGAACACCGGGGAGCTGTTTTTT.

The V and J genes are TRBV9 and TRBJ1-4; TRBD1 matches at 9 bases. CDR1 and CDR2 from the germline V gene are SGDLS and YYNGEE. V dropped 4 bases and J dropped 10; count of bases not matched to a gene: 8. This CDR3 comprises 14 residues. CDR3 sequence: CASSSGQGKRKLFF. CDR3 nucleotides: TGTGCCAGCAGCTCCGGACAGGGGAAGAGAAAACTGTTTTTT.

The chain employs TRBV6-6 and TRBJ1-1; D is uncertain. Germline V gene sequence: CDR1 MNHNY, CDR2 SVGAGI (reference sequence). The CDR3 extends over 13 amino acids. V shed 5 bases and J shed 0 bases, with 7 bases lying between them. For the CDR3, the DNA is TGTGCCAGCAGTAATACAGTGAACACTGAAGCTTTCTTT. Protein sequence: CASSNTVNTEAFF.

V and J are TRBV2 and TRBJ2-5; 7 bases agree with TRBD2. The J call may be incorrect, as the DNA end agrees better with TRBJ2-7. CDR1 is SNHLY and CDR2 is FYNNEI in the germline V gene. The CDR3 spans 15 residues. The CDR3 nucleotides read TGTGCCAGCAGTGAAAGCGGGGTCCTCTCCTACGAGCAGTACTTC. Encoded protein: CASSESGVLSYEQYF.

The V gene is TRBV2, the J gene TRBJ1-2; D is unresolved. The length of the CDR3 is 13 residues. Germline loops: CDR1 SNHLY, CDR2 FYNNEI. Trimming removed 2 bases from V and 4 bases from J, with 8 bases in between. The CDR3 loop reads CASSEYGSYGYTF. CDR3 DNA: TGTGCCAGCAGTGAATACGGCAGCTATGGCTACACCTTC. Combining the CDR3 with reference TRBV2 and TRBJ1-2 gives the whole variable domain EPEVTQTPSHQVTQMGQEVILRCVPISNHLYFYWYRQILGQKVEFLVSFYNNEISEKSEIFDDQFSVERPDGSNFTLKIRSTKLEDSAMYFCASSEYGSYGYTFGSGTRLTVV.

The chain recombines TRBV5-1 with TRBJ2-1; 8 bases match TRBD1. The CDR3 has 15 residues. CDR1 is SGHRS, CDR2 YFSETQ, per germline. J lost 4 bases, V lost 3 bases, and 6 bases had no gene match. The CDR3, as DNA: TGCGCCAGCAGCTACGGGACAGGAATATACAATGAGCAGTTCTTC. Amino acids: CASSYGTGIYNEQFF.

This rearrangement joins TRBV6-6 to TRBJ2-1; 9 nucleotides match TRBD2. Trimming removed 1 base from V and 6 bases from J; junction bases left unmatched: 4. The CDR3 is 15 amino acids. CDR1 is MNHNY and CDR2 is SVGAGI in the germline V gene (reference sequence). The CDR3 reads CASSYFLAGSNEQFF. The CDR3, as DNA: TGTGCCAGCAGTTACTTCCTAGCGGGAAGCAATGAGCAGTTCTTC.

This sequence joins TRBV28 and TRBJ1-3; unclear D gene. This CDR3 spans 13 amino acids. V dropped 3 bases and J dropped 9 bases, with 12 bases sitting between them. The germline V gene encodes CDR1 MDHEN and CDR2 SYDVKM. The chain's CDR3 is CASSFMAKGTIYF. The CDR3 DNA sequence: TGTGCCAGCAGTTTCATGGCAAAAGGCACCATATATTTT.

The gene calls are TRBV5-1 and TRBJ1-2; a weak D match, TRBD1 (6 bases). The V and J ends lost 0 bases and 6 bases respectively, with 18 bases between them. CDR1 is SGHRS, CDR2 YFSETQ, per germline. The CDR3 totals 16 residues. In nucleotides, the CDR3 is TGCGCCAGCAGCTTGGAGAGCTGGGGGGCGCTTGATGGCTACACCTTC. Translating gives CASSLESWGALDGYTF.

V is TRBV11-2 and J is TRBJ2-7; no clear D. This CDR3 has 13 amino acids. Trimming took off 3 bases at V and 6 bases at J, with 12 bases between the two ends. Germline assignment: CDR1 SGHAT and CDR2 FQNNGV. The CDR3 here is CASSLQALGEQYF. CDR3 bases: TGTGCCAGCAGCTTGCAGGCGCTCGGCGAGCAGTACTTC. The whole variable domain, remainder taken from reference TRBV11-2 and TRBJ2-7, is EAGVAQSPRYKIIEKRQSVAFWCNPISGHATLYWYQQILGQGPKLLIQFQNNGVVDDSQLPKDRFSAERLKGVDSTLKIQPAKLEDSAVYLCASSLQALGEQYFGPGTRLTVT.

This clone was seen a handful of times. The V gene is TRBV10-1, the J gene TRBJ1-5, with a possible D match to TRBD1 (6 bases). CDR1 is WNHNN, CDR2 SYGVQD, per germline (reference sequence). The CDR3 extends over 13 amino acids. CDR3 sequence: CAPAGAGNQPQHF. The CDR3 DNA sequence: TGCGCACCAGCAGGGGCCGGCAATCAGCCCCAGCATTTT.

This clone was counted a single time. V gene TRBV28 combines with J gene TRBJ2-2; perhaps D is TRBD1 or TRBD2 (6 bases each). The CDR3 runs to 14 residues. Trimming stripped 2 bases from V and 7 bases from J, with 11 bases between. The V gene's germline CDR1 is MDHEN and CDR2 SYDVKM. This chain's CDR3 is CASSLRGASGELFF. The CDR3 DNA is TGTGCCAGCAGTTTAAGGGGGGCGAGCGGGGAGCTGTTTTTT.

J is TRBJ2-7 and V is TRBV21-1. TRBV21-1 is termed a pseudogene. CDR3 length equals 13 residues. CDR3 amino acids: CASTKGWWDEQYF. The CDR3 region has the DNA TGTGCCAGCACCAAGGGGTGGTGGGACGAGCAGTACTTC.

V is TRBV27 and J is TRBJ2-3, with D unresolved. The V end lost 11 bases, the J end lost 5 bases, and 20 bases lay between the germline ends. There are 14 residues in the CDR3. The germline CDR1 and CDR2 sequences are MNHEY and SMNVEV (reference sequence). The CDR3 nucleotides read TGTGCCGGGTACGGCACAGACCTCCGAGATACGCAGTATTTT. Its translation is CAGYGTDLRDTQYF.

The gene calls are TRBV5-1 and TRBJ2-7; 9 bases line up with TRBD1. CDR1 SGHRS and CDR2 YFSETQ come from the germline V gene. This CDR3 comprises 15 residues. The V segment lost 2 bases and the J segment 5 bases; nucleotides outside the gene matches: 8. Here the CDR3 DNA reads TGCGCCAGCAGCTTTCAGTACAGGGGGCTAAACGAGCAGTACTTC. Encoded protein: CASSFQYRGLNEQYF. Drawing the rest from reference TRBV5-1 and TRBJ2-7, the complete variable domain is KAGVTQTPRYLIKTRGQQVTLSCSPISGHRSVSWYQQTPGQGLQFLFEYFSETQRNKGNFPGRFSGRQFSNSRSEMNVSTLELGDSALYLCASSFQYRGLNEQYFGPGTRLTVT.

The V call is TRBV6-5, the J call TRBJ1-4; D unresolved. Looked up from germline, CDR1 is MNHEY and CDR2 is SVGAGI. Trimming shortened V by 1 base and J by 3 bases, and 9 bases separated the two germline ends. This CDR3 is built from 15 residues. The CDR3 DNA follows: TGTGCCAGCAGTTACTACGCGGGATCTAATGAAAAACTGTTTTTT. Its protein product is CASSYYAGSNEKLFF.

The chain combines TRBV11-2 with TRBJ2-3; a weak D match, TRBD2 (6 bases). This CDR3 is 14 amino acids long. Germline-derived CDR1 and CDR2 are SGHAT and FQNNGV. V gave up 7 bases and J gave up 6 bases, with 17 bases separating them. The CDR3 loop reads CASKRWAGSDTQYF. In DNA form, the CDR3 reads TGTGCCAGCAAAAGGTGGGCGGGATCGGATACGCAGTATTTT.

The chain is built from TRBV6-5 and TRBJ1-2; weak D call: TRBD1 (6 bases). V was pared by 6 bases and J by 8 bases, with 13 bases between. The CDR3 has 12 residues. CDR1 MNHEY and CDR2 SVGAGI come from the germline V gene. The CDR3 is CASSIGGGGYTF. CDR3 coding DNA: TGTGCCAGCAGCATAGGGGGGGGCGGCTACACCTTC.

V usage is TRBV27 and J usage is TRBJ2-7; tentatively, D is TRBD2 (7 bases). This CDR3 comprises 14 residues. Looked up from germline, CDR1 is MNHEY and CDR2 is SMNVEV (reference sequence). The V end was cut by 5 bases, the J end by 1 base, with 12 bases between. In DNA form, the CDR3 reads TGTGCCAGCAGTGGGGGGGGGCAATCCTACGAGCAGTACTTC. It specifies CASSGGGQSYEQYF.

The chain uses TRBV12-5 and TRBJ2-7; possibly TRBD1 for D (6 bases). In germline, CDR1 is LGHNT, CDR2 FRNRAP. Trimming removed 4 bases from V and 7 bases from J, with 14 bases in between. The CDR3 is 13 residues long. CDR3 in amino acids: CASGSRQDMEQYF. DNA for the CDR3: TGTGCTAGTGGTTCCAGACAGGATATGGAGCAGTACTTC.

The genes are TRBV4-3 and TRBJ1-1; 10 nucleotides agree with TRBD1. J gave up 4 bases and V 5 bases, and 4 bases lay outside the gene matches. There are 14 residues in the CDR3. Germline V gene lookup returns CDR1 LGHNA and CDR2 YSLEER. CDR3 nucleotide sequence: TGCGCCAGCAGCGTACGACAGGGGGCCACTGAAGCTTTCTTT. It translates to CASSVRQGATEAFF.

CDR3: CASSLYGEQFF. The CDR3 DNA sequence: TGTGCCAGCAGTTTATATGGTGAGCAGTTCTTC. V and J are TRBV27 and TRBJ2-1; D call uncertain. The CDR3 loop spans 11 amino acids. V dropped 1 base and J dropped 9 bases, with 4 bases sitting between them. CDR1 is MNHEY and CDR2 is SMNVEV in the germline V gene (reference sequence).

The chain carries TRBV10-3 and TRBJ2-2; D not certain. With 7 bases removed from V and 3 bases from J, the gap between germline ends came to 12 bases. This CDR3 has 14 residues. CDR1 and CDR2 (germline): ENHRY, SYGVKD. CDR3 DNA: TGTGCCATCACCCCCGCGTTGGACACCGGGGAGCTGTTTTTT. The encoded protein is CAITPALDTGELFF.

The CDR3 spells CASSRIDSYEQYF. The CDR3 coding sequence is TGTGCCAGTAGTAGGATAGACTCCTACGAGCAGTACTTC. The gene calls are TRBV19 and TRBJ2-7, with D unresolved. CDR3 size: 13 residues. Germline CDR1 is LNHDA and CDR2 is SQIVND (reference sequence). V gave up 4 bases and J gave up 0 bases, with 7 bases separating them.